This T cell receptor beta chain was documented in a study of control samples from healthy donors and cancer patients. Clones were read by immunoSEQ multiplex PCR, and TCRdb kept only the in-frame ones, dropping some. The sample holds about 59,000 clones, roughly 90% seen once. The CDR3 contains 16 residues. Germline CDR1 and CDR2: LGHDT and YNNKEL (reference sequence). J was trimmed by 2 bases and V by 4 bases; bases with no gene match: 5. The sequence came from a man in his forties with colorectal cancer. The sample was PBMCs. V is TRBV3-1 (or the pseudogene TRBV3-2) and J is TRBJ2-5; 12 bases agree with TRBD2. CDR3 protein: CASSRRTSGAQETQYF. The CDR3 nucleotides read TGTGCCAGCAGCCGTCGGACTAGCGGGGCACAAGAGACCCAGTACTTC.